This entry lists 2 T cell receptor beta chains sequenced from one sample in a study of blood T cell repertoires in COVID-19. Assay: immunoSEQ multiplex PCR; the TCRdb copy retains only in-frame clones and omits some. The repertoire holds about 200,000 clones, with roughly 90% as singletons. Sequencing was done on a sample of peripheral blood. These receptors all stem from a man in his late teens or twenties with active or convalescent COVID-19.

This clone appeared a single time. This chain uses TRBV4-3 with TRBJ2-7; D not resolved. With 0 bases removed from V and 0 bases from J, the gap between germline ends came to 6 bases. This CDR3 has 14 residues. CDR1 and CDR2 from the germline V gene are LGHNA and YSLEER. In DNA form, the CDR3 reads TGCGCCAGCAGCCAAGATGCCGGCTCCTACGAGCAGTACTTC. Residues: CASSQDAGSYEQYF.

The V and J genes are TRBV5-1 and TRBJ1-1; TRBD1 matches 7 bases. This CDR3 has 16 amino acids. The trim removed 3 bases at V and 0 bases at J, leaving 8 bases unmatched. From germline, CDR1 is SGHRS and CDR2 YFSETQ. The DNA of the CDR3 is TGCGCCAGCAGCTCCAGGAGACAGGGATTGAACACTGAAGCTTTCTTT. Encoded protein: CASSSRRQGLNTEAFF.